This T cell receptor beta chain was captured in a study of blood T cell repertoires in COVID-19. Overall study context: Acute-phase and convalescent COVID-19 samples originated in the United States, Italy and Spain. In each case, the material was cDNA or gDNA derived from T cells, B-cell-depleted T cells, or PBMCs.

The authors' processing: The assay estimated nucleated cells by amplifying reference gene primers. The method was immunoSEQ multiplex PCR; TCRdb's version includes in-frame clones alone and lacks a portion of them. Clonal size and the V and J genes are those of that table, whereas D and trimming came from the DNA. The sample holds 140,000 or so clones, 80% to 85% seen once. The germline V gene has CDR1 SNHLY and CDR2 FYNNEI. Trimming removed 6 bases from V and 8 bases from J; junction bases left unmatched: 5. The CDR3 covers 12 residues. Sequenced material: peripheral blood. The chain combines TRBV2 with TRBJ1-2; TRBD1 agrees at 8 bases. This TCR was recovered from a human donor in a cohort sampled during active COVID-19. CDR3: CASRTDRDGYTF. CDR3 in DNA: TGTGCCAGCAGGACGGACAGGGACGGCTACACCTTC.